Presented here are 3 T cell receptor beta chains from one specimen sequenced in a study of identical twins. TCRdb passed the 5' RACE reads through MiXCR, listing each CDR3 protein once. The data contain under 800,000 distinct CDR3 sequences, about 20% of them singletons. A further study also used this sample, focusing on T cells expressing NK-cell markers.

The specimen was PBMCs. These receptors all stem from a young woman in good health.

The chain carries TRBV15 and TRBJ1-4; D remains ambiguous. Germline V gene lookup returns CDR1 LNHNV and CDR2 YYDKDF (reference sequence). Trimming pared 4 bases from V and 0 bases from J, leaving 15 bases between. The CDR3 spans 17 residues. This CDR3 is CATSTPPGRATNEKLFF. The CDR3 nucleotides are TGTGCCACCAGCACTCCACCCGGGAGAGCAACTAATGAAAAACTGTTTTTT.

This clonotype showed up just a few times. The chain uses TRBV6-5 and TRBJ2-7; 11 nucleotides align to TRBD2. This CDR3 has 16 residues. Germline CDR1 reads MNHEY; CDR2 reads SVGAGI. The J segment lost 1 base and the V segment lost 0 bases, leaving 2 bases of the junction unmatched. CDR3 nucleotides: TGTGCCAGCAGTTACTCTAGCGGGAGGGGATCCTACGAGCAGTACTTC. Translated, it gives CASSYSSGRGSYEQYF.

This sequence joins TRBV20-1 and TRBJ2-3; TRBD1 agrees at 7 bases. Germline CDR1 reads DFQATT; CDR2 reads SNEGSKA (reference sequence). The junction had 4 bases not matched to a gene; V was cut back by 2 bases and J by 2 bases. This CDR3 contains 14 residues. Written as DNA, the CDR3 is TGCAGTGCTAGACCGGACAGGTACACAGATACGCAGTATTTT. It yields the protein CSARPDRYTDTQYF.